The rows below give T cell receptor beta chains drawn from one sample of a study of cytomegalovirus exposure and HLA in healthy donors. Profiled with immunoSEQ multiplex PCR; TCRdb holds only in-frame clones, not every one. The sample shows 130,000 to 150,000 clones, just under 75% of them seen only once. The specimen was PBMCs. The source of these receptors is a woman under 30 in good health and CMV-seronegative. Both conserved end residues are part of each CDR3. The order of the fields is D gene, V gene, clone size, J gene, CDR3 DNA, CDR3 protein. The D gene is left open where the match is weak. Clone size is not always given. Where it is, it says once, few, many or a class for expanded clones.

>-|TRBV27|few|TRBJ2-7
TGTGCCAGCAGGGACAGCTCCTACGAGCAGTACTTC
CASRDSSYEQYF
>-|TRBV6-1|-|TRBJ2-7
TGTGCCAGCAGTGAAGGACAGCTACTACTCATCTACGAGCAGTACTTC
CASSEGQLLLIYEQYF
>-|TRBV28|-|TRBJ2-3
TGTGCCAGCAGCCCCGGGAGCCCTGGGGATACGCAGTATTTT
CASSPGSPGDTQYF
>-|TRBV14|once|TRBJ2-2
TGTGCCAGCAGCCCCCTTAACACCGGGGAGCTGTTTTTT
CASSPLNTGELFF
>TRBD1|TRBV9|-|TRBJ2-3
TGTGCCAGCAGCGTAGCTCTGGACAGGGGTTCAGATACGCAGTATTTT
CASSVALDRGSDTQYF
>-|TRBV18|few|TRBJ1-1
TGTGCCAGCTCACCACCGATGCGGGAGGAAGCTTTCTTT
CASSPPMREEAFF
>TRBD1|TRBV10-3|-|TRBJ2-7
TGTGCCATCAGTGAGCCGGGACAGGGCTCCTACGAGCAGTACTTC
CAISEPGQGSYEQYF
>TRBD1|TRBV27|-|TRBJ1-1
TGTGCCAGCAGTTCCGAACCTCCAGGGGGGAACACTGAAGCTTTCTTT
CASSSEPPGGNTEAFF
>TRBD2|TRBV2|-|TRBJ2-3
TGTGCCAGCAGTGGGGCAAGCGGGAGGGTTTCAGATACGCAGTATTTT
CASSGASGRVSDTQYF
>TRBD1|TRBV5-1|-|TRBJ2-5
TGCGCCAGCAGCTTGGTCGGAGCAGACAGGGTCCAAGAGACCCAGTACTTC
CASSLVGADRVQETQYF
>TRBD1|TRBV15|-|TRBJ1-4
TGTGCCACGGGCAGAGAACGGACAGGGGAAAAACTGTTTTTT
CATGRERTGEKLFF
>-|TRBV7-9|-|TRBJ1-4
TGTGCCAGCAGCAAGCCCGGGGCTAATGAAAAACTGTTTTTT
CASSKPGANEKLFF
>-|TRBV19|-|TRBJ2-2
TGTGCCAGTAGTGCTCAGGGGAGTTGGGCCGGGGAGCTGTTTTTT
CASSAQGSWAGELFF
>TRBD1|TRBV14|-|TRBJ2-5
TGTGCCAGCAGCCAGGTACCGGGACAGGGTCAAGAGACCCAGTACTTC
CASSQVPGQGQETQYF
>-|TRBV5-6|-|TRBJ2-1
TGTGCCAGCAGCTTGCAGACTAGCTACAATGAGCAGTTCTTC
CASSLQTSYNEQFF
>-|TRBV10-2|-|TRBJ1-5
TGCGCCAGCAGTGAGCGGGGCAGGGGCCATCAGCCCCAGCATTTT
CASSERGRGHQPQHF
>TRBD1|TRBV29-1|-|TRBJ2-1
TGCAGCACGACAGGGTCCCATGGGCAGTTCTTC
CSTTGSHGQFF
>-|TRBV11-2|-|TRBJ2-5
TGTGCCAGCAGCTTGGGGGCTGGGGAGACCCAGTACTTC
CASSLGAGETQYF
>TRBD1|TRBV11-3|-|TRBJ1-3
TGTGCCAGCAGCCATAGGGGACAGTCTGGAAACACCATATATTTT
CASSHRGQSGNTIYF
>TRBD1|TRBV7-6|few|TRBJ1-4
TGTGCCAGCAGCTTAGTGCGACAGGGGAAACTGTTTTTT
CASSLVRQGKLFF
>-|TRBV4-1|-|TRBJ1-1
TGCGCCAGCAGCCAAGATCGGGTAGCAGGGAGGACTGAAGCTTTCTTT
CASSQDRVAGRTEAFF
>-|TRBV7-2|-|TRBJ1-2
TGTGCCAGCAGCGAACAGGGAGTTGTCTACACCTTC
CASSEQGVVYTF
>-|TRBV9|-|TRBJ1-4
TGTGCCAGCAGCGTAGCCCCAGCAACTAATGAAAAACTGTTTTTT
CASSVAPATNEKLFF
>TRBD2|TRBV5-1|-|TRBJ2-1
TGCGCCAGCAGCTCGACTAGCGGGGTCCTCTCCTACAATGAGCAGTTCTTC
CASSSTSGVLSYNEQFF
>TRBD1|TRBV30|few|TRBJ1-2
TGTGCCTGGAGGGAAGGACAGGGATTTCCAAGCTACACCTTC
CAWREGQGFPSYTF
>-|TRBV19|-|TRBJ1-5
TGTGCCAGTAGTATAAACTCAGGGTCTGGTCAGCCCCAGCATTTT
CASSINSGSGQPQHF
>-|TRBV18|-|TRBJ1-3
TGTGCCAGCTCACGACCTACAGGGACTGGAAACACCATATATTTT
CASSRPTGTGNTIYF
>TRBD1|TRBV5-4|-|TRBJ1-4
TGTGCCAGCAGCTTAGGGGGCCAGACAACTAATGAAAAACTGTTTTTT
CASSLGGQTTNEKLFF
>-|TRBV18|few|TRBJ1-4
TGTGCCAGCTCATCAACCGACAGGAGCAAGAATGAAAAACTGTTTTTT
CASSSTDRSKNEKLFF